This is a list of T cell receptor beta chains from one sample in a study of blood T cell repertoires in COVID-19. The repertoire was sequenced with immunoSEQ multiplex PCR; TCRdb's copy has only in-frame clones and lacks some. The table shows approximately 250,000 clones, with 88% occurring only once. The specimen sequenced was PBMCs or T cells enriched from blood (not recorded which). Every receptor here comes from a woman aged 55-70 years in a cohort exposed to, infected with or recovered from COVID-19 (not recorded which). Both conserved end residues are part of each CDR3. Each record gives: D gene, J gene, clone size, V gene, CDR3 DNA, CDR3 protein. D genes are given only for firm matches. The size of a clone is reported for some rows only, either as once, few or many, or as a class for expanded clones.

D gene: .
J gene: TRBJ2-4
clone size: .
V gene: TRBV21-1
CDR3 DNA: TGTGCCAGCAGCAAAGAAAGGCGGGAGGGAAGGAACATTCAGTACTTC
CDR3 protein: CASSKERREGRNIQYF

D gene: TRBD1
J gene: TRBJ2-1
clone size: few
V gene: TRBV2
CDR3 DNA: TGTGCCAGCAGCGGCCGACAGGGACATGAGCAGTTCTTC
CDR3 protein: CASSGRQGHEQFF

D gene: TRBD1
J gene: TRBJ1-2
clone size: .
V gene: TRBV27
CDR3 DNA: TGTGCCAGCAGTTTAAACCGCCCAGGGGGCTCTGGCTACACCTTC
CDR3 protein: CASSLNRPGGSGYTF

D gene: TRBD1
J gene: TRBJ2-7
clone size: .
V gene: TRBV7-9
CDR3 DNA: TGTGCCAGCAGCCATCCGGGACAGCCCTCCTACGAGCAGTACTTC
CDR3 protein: CASSHPGQPSYEQYF

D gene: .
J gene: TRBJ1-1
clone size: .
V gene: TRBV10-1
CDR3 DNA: TGCGCCAGCAGTGGGTTTCGGGGGTTGAACACTGAAGCTTTCTTT
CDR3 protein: CASSGFRGLNTEAFF

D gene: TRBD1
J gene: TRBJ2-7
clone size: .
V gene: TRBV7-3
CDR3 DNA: TGTGCCAGCAGCTGGGACAGGGGCGACGAGCAGTACTTC
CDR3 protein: CASSWDRGDEQYF

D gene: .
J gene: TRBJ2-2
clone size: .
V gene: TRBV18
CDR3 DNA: TGTGCCAGCTCACCACCGGCAGCAGGGAACACCGGGGAGCTGTTTTTT
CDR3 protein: CASSPPAAGNTGELFF

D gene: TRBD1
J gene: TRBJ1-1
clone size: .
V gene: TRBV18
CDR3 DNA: TGTGCCAGCTCACCAAAACAGGGGGCCGTGAACACTGAAGCTTTCTTT
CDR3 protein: CASSPKQGAVNTEAFF

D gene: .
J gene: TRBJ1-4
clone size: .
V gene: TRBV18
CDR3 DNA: TGTGCCAGCTCACCCTTAAGAGACAGCGAAAAACTGTTTTTT
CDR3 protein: CASSPLRDSEKLFF

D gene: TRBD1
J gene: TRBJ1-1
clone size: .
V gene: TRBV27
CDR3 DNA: TGTGCCAGCAGGCCGGACAGGGTCACTGAAGCTTTCTTT
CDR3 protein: CASRPDRVTEAFF

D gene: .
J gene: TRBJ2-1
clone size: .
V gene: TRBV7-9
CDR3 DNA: TGTGCCAGCAGCTTAGCTAGCAGACTTGAGCAGTTCTTC
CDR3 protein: CASSLASRLEQFF

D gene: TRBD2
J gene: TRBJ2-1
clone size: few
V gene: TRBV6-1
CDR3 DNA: TGTGCCAGCAGTGGTCAGTTTGGCGCGGGGGGCAATGAGCAGTTCTTC
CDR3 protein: CASSGQFGAGGNEQFF

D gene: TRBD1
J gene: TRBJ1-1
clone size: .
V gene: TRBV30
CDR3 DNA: TGTGCCTGGACCCCCGGGCAGGGGGTGAGTGGAAACACTGAAGCTTTCTTT
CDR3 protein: CAWTPGQGVSGNTEAFF

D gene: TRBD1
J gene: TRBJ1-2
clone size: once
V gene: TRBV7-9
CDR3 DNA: TGTGCCAGCAGCTCCCCACAGGGGGCCGGTCTCTACTATGGCTACACCTTC
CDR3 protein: CASSSPQGAGLYYGYTF

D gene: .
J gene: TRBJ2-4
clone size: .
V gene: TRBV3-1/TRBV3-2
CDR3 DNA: TGTGCCAGCAGCCAAGATTGGGGAGGCCTAGCCAAAAACATTCAGTACTTC
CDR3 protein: CASSQDWGGLAKNIQYF

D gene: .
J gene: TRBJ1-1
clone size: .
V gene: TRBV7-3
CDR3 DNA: TGTGCCAGCAGCTTCCACGGGGAGGGCACTGAAGCTTTCTTT
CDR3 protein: CASSFHGEGTEAFF

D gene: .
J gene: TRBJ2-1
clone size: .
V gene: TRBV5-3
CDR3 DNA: TGTGCCAGAAGCTTTGGGCATGTTGGGTATGAGCAGTTCTTC
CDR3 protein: CARSFGHVGYEQFF

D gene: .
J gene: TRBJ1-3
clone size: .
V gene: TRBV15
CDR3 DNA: TGTGCCACCAGCAGAGATGCAGGGCGGCTCTTCTCTGGAAACACCATATATTTT
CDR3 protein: CATSRDAGRLFSGNTIYF

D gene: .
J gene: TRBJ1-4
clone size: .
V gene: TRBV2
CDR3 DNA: TGTGCCAGCAGTGCCAAACAGCTAACTAATGAAAAACTGTTTTTT
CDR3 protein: CASSAKQLTNEKLFF

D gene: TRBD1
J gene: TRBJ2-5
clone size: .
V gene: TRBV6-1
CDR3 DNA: TGTGCCAGCAGTGAGGGGTGGGCAGGGGGCGTAGAGACCCAGTACTTC
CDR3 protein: CASSEGWAGGVETQYF

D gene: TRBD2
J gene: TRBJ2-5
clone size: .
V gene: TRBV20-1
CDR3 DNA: TGCAGTGCTAGTGGGCTAGCGGGGATGTACCAAGAGACCCAGTACTTC
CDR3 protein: CSASGLAGMYQETQYF

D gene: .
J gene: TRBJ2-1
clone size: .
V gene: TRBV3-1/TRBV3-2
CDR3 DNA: TGTGCCAGCAGCCAAGAGGGCGGGAACTCCTACAATGAGCAGTTCTTC
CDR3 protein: CASSQEGGNSYNEQFF

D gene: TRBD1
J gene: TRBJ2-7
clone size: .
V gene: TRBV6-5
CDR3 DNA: TGTGCCAGCAGTTACCTTGGGACAGAGTGGGAGCAGTACTTC
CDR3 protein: CASSYLGTEWEQYF

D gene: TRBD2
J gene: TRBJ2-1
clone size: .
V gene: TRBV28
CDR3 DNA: TGTGCCAGCAGTCTCACCGGGACTAGCGGGGGGGGGCAGTTCTTC
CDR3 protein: CASSLTGTSGGGQFF

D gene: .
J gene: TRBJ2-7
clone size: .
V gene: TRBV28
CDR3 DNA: TGTGCCAGCAGTTTTAATGGAGCAGGGACCTACGAGCAGTACTTC
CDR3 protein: CASSFNGAGTYEQYF

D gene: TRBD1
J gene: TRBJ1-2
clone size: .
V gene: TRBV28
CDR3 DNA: TGTGCCAGCAGTTTAGACAGGGCCCCTTATGGCTACACCTTC
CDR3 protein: CASSLDRAPYGYTF

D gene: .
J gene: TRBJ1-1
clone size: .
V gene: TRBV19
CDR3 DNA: TGTGCCACCAGCGAGGCAATGAACACTGAAGCTTTCTTT
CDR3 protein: CATSEAMNTEAFF

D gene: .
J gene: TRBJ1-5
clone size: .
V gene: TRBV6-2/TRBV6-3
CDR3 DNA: TGTGCCAGCAGTTACAGCAGGGTAGGTCAGCCCCAGCATTTT
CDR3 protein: CASSYSRVGQPQHF

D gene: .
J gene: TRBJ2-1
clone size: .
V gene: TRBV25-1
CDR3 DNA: TGTGCCAGCAGTGAAGTTAGGGTCGGACATCGATACAATGAGCAGTTCTTC
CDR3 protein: CASSEVRVGHRYNEQFF

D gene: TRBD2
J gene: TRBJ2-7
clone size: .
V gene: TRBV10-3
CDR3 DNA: TGTGCCATCAGTGAGTCACTAGCGGGTTCCTCCTACGAGCAGTACTTC
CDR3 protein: CAISESLAGSSYEQYF

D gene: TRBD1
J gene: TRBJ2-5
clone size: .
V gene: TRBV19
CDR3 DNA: TGTGCCACTAGGGACAGGGGGCTACAAGAGACCCAGTACTTC
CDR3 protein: CATRDRGLQETQYF

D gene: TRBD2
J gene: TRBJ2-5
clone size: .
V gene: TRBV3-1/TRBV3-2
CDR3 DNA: TGTGCCAGCAGCCAAGCAACGGGGGGTCGGCGGGCAGAGACCCAGTACTTC
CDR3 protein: CASSQATGGRRAETQYF

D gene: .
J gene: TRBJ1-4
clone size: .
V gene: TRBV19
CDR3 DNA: TGTGCCAGTAGTATCCGGACAGCTTATAATGAAAAACTGTTTTTT
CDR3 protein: CASSIRTAYNEKLFF

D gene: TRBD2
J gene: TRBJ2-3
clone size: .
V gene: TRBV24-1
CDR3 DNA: TGTGCCACCAGTGATTTGCAGGGCAGGTTAGCGGGACCCACAGATACGCAGTATTTT
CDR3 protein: CATSDLQGRLAGPTDTQYF

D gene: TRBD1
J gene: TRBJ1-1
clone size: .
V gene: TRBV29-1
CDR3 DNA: TGCAGCGTTGAAGGACAGGGCACGAGGAACACTGAAGCTTTCTTT
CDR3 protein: CSVEGQGTRNTEAFF

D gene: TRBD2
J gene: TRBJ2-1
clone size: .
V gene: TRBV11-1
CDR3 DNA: TGTGCCAGCAGTTCTAGCGGGATGTTTGTGTATGAGCAGTTCTTC
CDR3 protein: CASSSSGMFVYEQFF

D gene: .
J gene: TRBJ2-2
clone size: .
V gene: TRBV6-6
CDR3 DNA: TGTGCCAGCAGCCCCACTAGTTATACCGGGGAGCTGTTTTTT
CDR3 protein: CASSPTSYTGELFF

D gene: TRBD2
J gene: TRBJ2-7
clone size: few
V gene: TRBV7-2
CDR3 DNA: TGTGCCAGCAGCTTGGCTAGCGGGCAAACCTACGAGCAGTACTTC
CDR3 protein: CASSLASGQTYEQYF

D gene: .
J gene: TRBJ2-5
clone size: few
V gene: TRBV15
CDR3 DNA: TGTGCCACCAGTCGCCAGCGTCGAGAGACCCAGTACTTC
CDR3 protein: CATSRQRRETQYF

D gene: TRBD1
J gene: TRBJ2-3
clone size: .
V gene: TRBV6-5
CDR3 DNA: TGTGCCAGCAGTCCCCCGGGACAGGGGACGGATACGCAGTATTTT
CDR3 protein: CASSPPGQGTDTQYF

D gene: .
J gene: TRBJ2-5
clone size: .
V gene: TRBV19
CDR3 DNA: TGTGCCAGTAGTGTGTCCGTGGGGGCAGGTCAGGAGACCCAGTACTTC
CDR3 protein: CASSVSVGAGQETQYF

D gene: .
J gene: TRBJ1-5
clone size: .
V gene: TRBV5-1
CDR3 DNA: TGCGCCAGCAGCTTGGATGGGGGCGAACAGCCCCAGCATTTT
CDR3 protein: CASSLDGGEQPQHF

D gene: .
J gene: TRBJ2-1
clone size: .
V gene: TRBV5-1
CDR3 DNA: TGCGCCAGCAGCTTTGTAATCTATGAGCAGTTCTTC
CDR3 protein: CASSFVIYEQFF

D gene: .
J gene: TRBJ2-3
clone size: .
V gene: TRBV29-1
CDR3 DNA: TGCAGCGTCTCCACTAGCTGGGATACGCAGTATTTT
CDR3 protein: CSVSTSWDTQYF

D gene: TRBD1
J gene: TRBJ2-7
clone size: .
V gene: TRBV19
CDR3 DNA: TGTGCCAGTAGTACCCAAGGACAGGGATCATCCGAGCAGTACTTC
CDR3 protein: CASSTQGQGSSEQYF

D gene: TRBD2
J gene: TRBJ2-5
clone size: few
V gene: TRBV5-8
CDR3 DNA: TGTGCCAGCACCCCTAGCGGCACTAGGACCCAGTACTTC
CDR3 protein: CASTPSGTRTQYF

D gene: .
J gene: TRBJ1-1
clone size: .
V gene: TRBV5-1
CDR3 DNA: TGCGCCAGCAGCTTGGTTCAGGGCGAGACTGAAGCTTTCTTT
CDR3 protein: CASSLVQGETEAFF

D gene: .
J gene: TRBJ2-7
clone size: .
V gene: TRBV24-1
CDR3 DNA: TGTGCCACCAGTGATATATACGAGCAGTACTTC
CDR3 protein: CATSDIYEQYF

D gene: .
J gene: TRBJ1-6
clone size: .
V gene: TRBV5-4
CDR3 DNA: TGTGCCAGCAGCCCCGGACAGCTAAATTCACCCCTCCACTTT
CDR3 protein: CASSPGQLNSPLHF

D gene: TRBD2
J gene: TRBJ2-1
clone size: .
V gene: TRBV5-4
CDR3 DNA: TGTGCCAGCAGCTTGGCCGGACTAGCGGGCTACAATGAGCAGTTCTTC
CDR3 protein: CASSLAGLAGYNEQFF

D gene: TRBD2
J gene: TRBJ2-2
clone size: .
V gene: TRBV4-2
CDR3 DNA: TGTGCCAGCAGCCTCCGAGCGGGAGGGACCGGGGAGCTGTTTTTT
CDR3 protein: CASSLRAGGTGELFF

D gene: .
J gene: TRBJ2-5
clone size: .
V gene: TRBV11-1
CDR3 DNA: TGTGCCAGCAGCTTAGCGCGGGATTTGTACCAAGAGACCCAGTACTTC
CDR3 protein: CASSLARDLYQETQYF

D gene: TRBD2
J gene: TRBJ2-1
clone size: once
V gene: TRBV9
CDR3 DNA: TGTGCCAGCAGCTCGGGGACTAGCGGCTACAATGAGCAGTTCTTC
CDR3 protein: CASSSGTSGYNEQFF

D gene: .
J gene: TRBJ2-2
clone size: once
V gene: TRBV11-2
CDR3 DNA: TGTGCCAGCAGCGAGGGATTAACCGAAGGCGGGGAGCTGTTTTTT
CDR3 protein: CASSEGLTEGGELFF

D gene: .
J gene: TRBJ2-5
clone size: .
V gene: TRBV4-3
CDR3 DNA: TGCGCCAGCAGCCGCCTCGTTGGGCAGGGGGAGACCCAGTACTTC
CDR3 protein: CASSRLVGQGETQYF

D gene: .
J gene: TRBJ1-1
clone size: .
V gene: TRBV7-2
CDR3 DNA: TGTGCCAGCAGCCAGGGATCGGGGCTCCGGGAGACTTTCTTT
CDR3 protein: CASSQGSGLRETFF

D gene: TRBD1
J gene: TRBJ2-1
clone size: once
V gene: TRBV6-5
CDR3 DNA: TGTGCCAGCAGTTCCTCCGGACAGGGACACAATGAGCAGTTCTTC
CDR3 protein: CASSSSGQGHNEQFF

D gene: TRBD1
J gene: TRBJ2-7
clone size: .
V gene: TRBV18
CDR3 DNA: TGTGCCAGCTCACCAACGACAGGGTACGGCGAGCAGTACTTC
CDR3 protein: CASSPTTGYGEQYF

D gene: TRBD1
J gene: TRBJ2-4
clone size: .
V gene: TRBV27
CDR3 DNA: TGTGCCAGCAGGACAGGGCAAAACATTCAGTACTTC
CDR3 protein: CASRTGQNIQYF